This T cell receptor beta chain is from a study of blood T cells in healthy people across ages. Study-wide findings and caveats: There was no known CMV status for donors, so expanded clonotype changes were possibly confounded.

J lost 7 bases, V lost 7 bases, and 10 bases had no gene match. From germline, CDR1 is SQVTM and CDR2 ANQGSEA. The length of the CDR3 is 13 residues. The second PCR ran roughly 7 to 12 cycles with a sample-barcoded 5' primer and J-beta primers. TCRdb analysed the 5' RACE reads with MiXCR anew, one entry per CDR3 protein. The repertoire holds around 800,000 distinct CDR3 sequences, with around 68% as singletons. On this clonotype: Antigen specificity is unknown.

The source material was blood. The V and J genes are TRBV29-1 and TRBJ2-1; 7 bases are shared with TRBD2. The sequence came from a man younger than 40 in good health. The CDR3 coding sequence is TGCAGCGCCCAGACTAGCATTGCAAATGAGCAGTTCTTC. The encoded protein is CSAQTSIANEQFF.